This T cell receptor beta chain was retrieved from a study of T-cell reconstitution after alpha-beta-depleted transplantation in children. As regards this clonotype: Its specificity is not known.

From germline, CDR1 is SGHTA and CDR2 FQGNSA. Trimming at V came to 1 base and at J to 3 bases, leaving 5 bases not matched to a gene. This CDR3 has 16 amino acids. General study findings and limits: Some patients' high day-60 TCRbeta diversity was attributed to recipient cells surviving conditioning. T-cell counts and diversity were attributed mostly to newly produced T cells one year after transplant. Reported findings indicate that, about two months after transplant, alpha-beta T cells came from several hundred expanded clones, which were derived from non-depleted graft cells.

As it was prepared, the TCRbeta library received unique molecular identifiers. MiXCR was run by TCRdb on the PCR reads, yielding one entry per CDR3 protein. The sample yields about 200,000 distinct CDR3 sequences, approximately 7% seen once. The material was PBMCs, obtained before TCRalphabeta/CD19-depleted stem cell transplant. The TCR comes from a boy between 2 and 10 years old with acute lymphoblastic leukemia, due to receive a stem cell transplant. The chain combines TRBV7-2 with TRBJ2-7; TRBD2 agrees at 11 bases. The CDR3 sequence: CASSLGPTSGIYEQYF. DNA for the CDR3: TGTGCCAGCAGCTTAGGTCCGACTAGCGGGATCTACGAGCAGTACTTC.